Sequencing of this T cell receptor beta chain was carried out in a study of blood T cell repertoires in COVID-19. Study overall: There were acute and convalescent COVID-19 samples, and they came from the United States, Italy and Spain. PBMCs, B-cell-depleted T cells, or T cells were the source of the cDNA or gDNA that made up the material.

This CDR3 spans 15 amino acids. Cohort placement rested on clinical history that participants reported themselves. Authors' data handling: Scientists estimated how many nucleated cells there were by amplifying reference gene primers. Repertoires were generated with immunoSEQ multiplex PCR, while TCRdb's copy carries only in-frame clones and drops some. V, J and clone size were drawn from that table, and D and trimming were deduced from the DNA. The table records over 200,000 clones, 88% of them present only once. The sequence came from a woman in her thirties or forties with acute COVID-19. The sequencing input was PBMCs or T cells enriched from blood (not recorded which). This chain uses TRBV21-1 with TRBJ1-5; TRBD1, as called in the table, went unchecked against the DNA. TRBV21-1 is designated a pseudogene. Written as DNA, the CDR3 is TGTGCCAGCACCCCCTTGGGGCTAAGCAATCAGCCCCAGCATTTT. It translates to CASTPLGLSNQPQHF.